The next 30 T cell receptor beta chains were all read from a single sample in a study of T cells in Graves' hyperthyroidism and ophthalmopathy. There were TCR beta CDR3 regions amplified from RNA transcripts. When the TCR CDR3 underwent first-round RT-PCR, the HTBI primer set was used. TCRdb reanalysed the multiplex PCR reads using MiXCR and keeps one entry per CDR3 protein. Of around 600,000 distinct CDR3 sequences in the sample, 45% were seen once. Sequences were obtained from peripheral blood or thyroid tissue (not recorded which). The source is an adult man with Graves' disease, either hyperthyroidism or ophthalmopathy (not recorded which).

The rearrangement links TRBV29-1 to TRBJ1-2; D possibly corresponds to TRBD1 (5 bases). V was cut by 5 bases and J by 8 bases, with 12 bases left in between. From germline, CDR1 is SQVTM and CDR2 ANQGSEA. The CDR3 has 11 amino acids. The CDR3 DNA sequence: TGCAGCGTTCCGTGGGGCTGGGGCTACACCTTC. Translation gives CSVPWGWGYTF.

This chain uses TRBV29-1 with TRBJ1-1; a possible D gene is TRBD1 (5 bases). Between the trimmed V and J ends, which lost 0 bases and 1 base, there was a span of 6 bases. The CDR3 contains 13 residues. CDR1 SQVTM and CDR2 ANQGSEA come from the germline V gene. The CDR3 nucleotides are TGCAGCGTTGAAGACAGGGCGAACACTGAAGCTTTCTTT. This translates into CSVEDRANTEAFF.

About this clonotype itself: With a much larger clone just one base away, this may be a read error. The J gene is TRBJ2-7, the V gene TRBV5-1; D not resolved. CDR1 and CDR2 (germline): SGHRS, YFSETQ. The CDR3 is made up of 13 amino acids. Trimming removed 0 bases from V and 3 bases from J, with 7 bases in between. CDR3 amino acids: CASSLVQDYEQYF. The DNA for the CDR3 is TGCGCCAGCAGCTTGGTCCAGGACTACGAGCAGTACTTC.

This clonotype was observed a handful of times. V gene TRBV12-3 or TRBV12-4 combines with J gene TRBJ1-3; D not resolved. Trimming shortened V by 2 bases and J by 1 base, and 12 bases separated the two germline ends. The CDR3 has 16 amino acids. The CDR3 coding sequence is TGTGCCAGCAGTTTATCCGGGCGACAATCTGGAAACACCATATATTTT. Translation: CASSLSGRQSGNTIYF.

The rearrangement uses TRBV7-4 and TRBJ2-5, with 7 bases lining up with TRBD1. The V gene's germline CDR1 is SGHVT and CDR2 SQSDAQ. J was trimmed by 2 bases and V by 3 bases; bases with no gene match: 6. The CDR3 totals 15 residues. The CDR3 loop reads CASSFEGAGQETQYF. CDR3 DNA: TGTGCCAGCAGCTTTGAGGGGGCAGGACAAGAGACCCAGTACTTC.

The chain is built from TRBV20-1 and TRBJ2-7, with 15 bases matching TRBD2. V gave up 3 bases and J gave up 2 bases; unmatched junction bases: 11. In germline, CDR1 is DFQATT, CDR2 SNEGSKA (reference sequence). This CDR3 region has 18 residues. The CDR3 DNA reads as TGCAGTGCTAGTGACCCGGGACTAGCGGGAGGAAAAACCTACGAGCAGTACTTC. Protein sequence: CSASDPGLAGGKTYEQYF.

To note about this clonotype: A read error may explain this, as a much larger clone is one base away. The rearrangement links TRBV5-1 to TRBJ1-2; 7 bases match TRBD1. The CDR3 consists of 12 residues. From germline, CDR1 is SGHRS and CDR2 YFSETQ. The ends lost 5 bases at V and 7 bases at J; junction bases unmatched: 5. This CDR3 reads CASRTGTAGYTF. CDR3 in DNA: TGCGCCAGCAGAACCGGGACAGCTGGCTACACCTTC. The variable domain in full, with the rest retrieved from reference TRBV5-1 and TRBJ1-2, is KAGVTQTPRYLIKTRGQQVTLSCSPISGHRSVSWYQQTPGQGLQFLFEYFSETQRNKGNFPGRFSGRQFSNSRSEMNVSTLELGDSALYLCASRTGTAGYTFGSGTRLTVV.

Points on this clonotype: A far larger clone is just one base off, so this is likely a read error. This chain uses TRBV29-1 with TRBJ1-2; weak D call: TRBD1 (5 bases). This CDR3 has 12 residues. The V gene's germline CDR1 is SQVTM and CDR2 ANQGSEA. Here the CDR3 reads CSARDRNYSYTF. The CDR3 nucleotides read TGCAGCGCCCGAGACAGAAACTATAGCTACACCTTC.

As regards this clonotype: This may be a read error: a much more frequent sequence differs by one nucleotide. This chain links TRBV15 with TRBJ1-4; 9 positions match TRBD1. This CDR3 has 14 amino acids. The trim removed 5 bases at V and 6 bases at J, leaving 4 bases unmatched. CDR1 LNHNV and CDR2 YYDKDF come from the germline V gene (reference sequence). This CDR3 is CATSSGQGHEKLFF. Written as DNA, the CDR3 is TGTGCCACCAGCTCCGGACAGGGGCATGAAAAACTGTTTTTT.

The table lists this clonotype with many counts. The J gene is TRBJ1-4, the V gene TRBV4-1; no firm D call. The CDR3 spans 13 residues. V lost 1 base, J lost 7 bases, and 7 bases lay in between. Germline lookup yields CDR1 MGHRA and CDR2 YSYEKL. The CDR3 reads CASSQVTVEKLFF. As DNA, the CDR3 is TGCGCCAGCAGCCAAGTAACAGTTGAAAAACTGTTTTTT.

This clonotype was observed a handful of times. V is TRBV5-1 and J is TRBJ1-1; 8 bases are a match to TRBD1. Germline values: CDR1 SGHRS, CDR2 YFSETQ. This CDR3 is built from 14 residues. V was clipped by 5 bases and J by 6 bases; unmatched bases: 9. The DNA of the CDR3 is TGCGCCAGCAGGACAGGGGTTTTCTTGTCTGAAGCTTTCTTT. It encodes CASRTGVFLSEAFF.

This clonotype was recorded once. The junction differs from germline at one of its ends, possibly a read error. The gene calls are TRBV2 and TRBJ1-2, with TRBD1 matching 7 bases. Germline values: CDR1 SNHLY, CDR2 FYNNEI. The CDR3 is 14 amino acids. The CDR3 here is CASSDRGRNYGHTF. The DNA for the CDR3 is TGTGCCAGCAGTGACAGGGGGAGAAACTATGGCCACACCTTC.

This clonotype was counted between two and nine times. The J gene is TRBJ1-5, the V gene TRBV12-3 or TRBV12-4; 7 bases match TRBD1. This CDR3 contains 15 residues. V shed 6 bases and J 6 bases; nucleotides not matched to a gene: 11. For the CDR3, the DNA is TGTGCCAGCAGCTTGGAGGGACAGCCAATTCAGCCCCAGCATTTT. This sequence encodes CASSLEGQPIQPQHF.

This clonotype was counted between two and nine times. This chain uses TRBV9 with TRBJ1-2; TRBD1 aligns across 9 bases. Unmatched junction bases numbered 14, after V lost 3 bases and J lost 2 bases. The CDR3 has 18 amino acids. Germline-derived CDR1 and CDR2 are SGDLS and YYNGEE. The CDR3 DNA sequence: TGTGCCAGCAGCGATGGCCGGGACAGGGCAGTCCCCAACTATGGCTACACCTTC. It codes for CASSDGRDRAVPNYGYTF. The full variable domain, its missing parts supplied by reference TRBV9 and TRBJ1-2, is DSGVTQTPKHLITATGQRVTLRCSPRSGDLSVYWYQQSLDQGLQFLIQYYNGEERAKGNILERFSAQQFPDLHSELNLSSLELGDSALYFCASSDGRDRAVPNYGYTFGSGTRLTVV.

The rearrangement joins TRBV10-3 to TRBJ2-5; D remains ambiguous. V lost 8 bases, J lost 5 bases, and 9 bases lay in between. Germline-derived CDR1 and CDR2 are ENHRY and SYGVKD. This CDR3 is 11 amino acids long. CDR3 coding DNA: TGTGCCATCGGGCGGCCGGAGACCCAGTACTTC. This encodes CAIGRPETQYF.

This clonotype was recorded many times. The gene calls are TRBV13 and TRBJ2-6; 7 nucleotides align to TRBD1. With 5 bases clipped from V and 2 bases from J, the junction kept 3 bases outside the gene matches. The CDR3 extends over 15 amino acids. Germline V lookup: CDR1 PRHDT, CDR2 FYEKMQ (reference sequence). The CDR3 DNA is TGTGCCAGCAGCATCACAGGGGCTGGGGCCAACGTCCTGACTTTC. It codes for CASSITGAGANVLTF.

There are many counts of this clonotype. The rearrangement links TRBV2 to TRBJ2-7; 7 positions match TRBD1. Trimming at V came to 6 bases and at J to 3 bases, leaving 8 bases not matched to a gene. From germline, CDR1 is SNHLY and CDR2 FYNNEI. CDR3 length equals 14 residues. CDR3 nucleotide sequence: TGTGCCAGCAGGCAGGACAGGTGGGACTACGAGCAGTACTTC. Its translation is CASRQDRWDYEQYF.

J is TRBJ2-7 and V is TRBV7-9; D perhaps matches TRBD2 (6 bases). The J call could be wrong; TRBJ2-1 is a better fit for the DNA end. The germline CDR1 and CDR2 sequences are SEHNR and FQNEAQ (reference sequence). The CDR3 extends over 11 amino acids. The CDR3 loop reads CASSGGDEQFF. The DNA of the CDR3 is TGTGCCAGCAGCGGAGGGGATGAGCAGTTCTTC.

This clonotype was detected only once. This chain uses TRBV19 with TRBJ1-5; 8 bases align to TRBD1. The germline CDR1 and CDR2 sequences are LNHDA and SQIVND (reference sequence). This CDR3 contains 16 residues. The V segment lost 3 bases and the J segment 7 bases; nucleotides outside the gene matches: 11. CDR3 nucleotide sequence: TGTGCCAGTAGTATCAGTTTCGACAGGGGTAACCAGCCCCAGCATTTT. It is translated as CASSISFDRGNQPQHF.

V gene TRBV5-5 combines with J gene TRBJ2-5; 8 bases align to TRBD2. Germline CDR1 SGHKS, CDR2 YYEKEE (reference sequence). The CDR3 totals 15 residues. V lost 2 bases to trimming and J lost 5 bases; unmatched junction nucleotides: 8. As DNA, the CDR3 is TGTGCCAGCAGCTTATTGGGCGGGAGGAGCGAGACCCAGTACTTC. Its translation: CASSLLGGRSETQYF.

This clonotype was seen ten or more times. The chain couples TRBV7-2 to TRBJ2-2; no definite D call. CDR3 length: 13 residues. V lost 2 bases and J 3 bases, leaving 4 bases between the germline ends. Germline V gene lookup returns CDR1 SGHTA and CDR2 FQGNSA. The CDR3 DNA sequence: TGTGCCAGCAGCTTATACGACACCGGGGAGCTGTTTTTT. It translates to CASSLYDTGELFF.

The chain carries TRBV19 and TRBJ1-5, with a possible D match to TRBD1 (5 bases). Looked up from germline, CDR1 is LNHDA and CDR2 is SQIVND (reference sequence). V lost 3 bases and J lost 6, with 12 bases in between. CDR3 length: 14 residues. As DNA, the CDR3 is TGTGCCAGTAGTATTAATCGGGGCGGTCAGCCCCAGCATTTT. Residues: CASSINRGGQPQHF. Full variable domain (missing parts from reference TRBV19 and TRBJ1-5): DGGITQSPKYLFRKEGQNVTLSCEQNLNHDAMYWYRQDPGQGLRLIYYSQIVNDFQKGDIAEGYSVSREKKESFPLTVTSAQKNPTAFYLCASSINRGGQPQHFGDGTRLSIL.

The chain combines TRBV19 with TRBJ1-4; 7 nucleotides line up with TRBD1. CDR3 length: 14 amino acids. V dropped 5 bases and J dropped 6; count of bases not matched to a gene: 6. CDR1 is LNHDA and CDR2 is SQIVND in the germline V gene (reference sequence). The CDR3 sequence is CASSADRRHEKLFF. The CDR3 nucleotides are TGTGCCAGTAGTGCGGACAGGCGTCATGAAAAACTGTTTTTT.

The chain uses TRBV29-1 and TRBJ1-4, with TRBD1 identical over 10 bases. CDR1 and CDR2 (germline): SQVTM, ANQGSEA. J gave up 16 bases and V 3 bases, and 11 bases lay outside the gene matches. CDR3 length equals 13 residues. The CDR3 is CSVESQGQGFQFF. The CDR3 region has the DNA TGCAGCGTTGAGTCTCAGGGACAGGGGTTTCAGTTTTTT.

A few counts support this clonotype. The V and J genes are TRBV9 and TRBJ2-7, with a tentative D call TRBD1 (6 bases). V lost 6 bases to trimming and J lost 2 bases, with 12 bases between them. Germline V lookup: CDR1 SGDLS, CDR2 YYNGEE. CDR3 length: 13 amino acids. DNA of the CDR3: TGTGCCAGCAAAGGGGGACCGCCCTACGAGCAGTACTTC. Translating it yields CASKGGPPYEQYF.

CDR3 in DNA: TGTGCCAGCAGCTCGTTCGGGGGCGGTCAGCCCCAGCATTTT. Protein product: CASSSFGGGQPQHF. The J gene is TRBJ1-5, the V gene TRBV7-9; D perhaps matches TRBD1 (6 bases). CDR1 SEHNR and CDR2 FQNEAQ come from the germline V gene (reference sequence). The V end was cut by 4 bases, the J end by 6 bases, with 13 bases between. The CDR3 is 14 amino acids.

The chain carries TRBV5-1 and TRBJ1-4; possibly TRBD1 for D (5 bases). V was trimmed by 0 bases and J by 5 bases, leaving 11 bases between them. The CDR3 covers 15 residues. Per the germline V gene, CDR1 is SGHRS and CDR2 is YFSETQ. CDR3 region: CASSLEPGRNEKLFF. CDR3 in DNA: TGCGCCAGCAGCTTGGAGCCAGGGCGGAATGAAAAACTGTTTTTT.

This clonotype has just a few counts. The rearrangement uses TRBV6-1 and TRBJ2-5; 10 bases align to TRBD2. CDR1 is MNHNS, CDR2 SASEGT, per germline. V lost 5 bases to trimming and J lost 4 bases; unmatched junction nucleotides: 7. This CDR3 has 15 residues. CDR3: CASSSLAGFGETQYF. The CDR3 region has the DNA TGTGCCAGCAGTTCACTAGCGGGATTCGGAGAGACCCAGTACTTC.

This rearrangement joins TRBV12-3 or TRBV12-4 to TRBJ2-7; TRBD1 aligns across 8 bases. J gave up 6 bases and V 2 bases, and 6 bases lay outside the gene matches. This CDR3 has 14 amino acids. CDR3 DNA sequence: TGTGCCAGCAGTTTACAGGGGGCGGGTTTCGAGCAGTACTTC. Residues: CASSLQGAGFEQYF.

Notes on this clonotype: At one end the junction does not follow the germline gene, possibly because of a read error. The genes are TRBV11-1 and TRBJ1-6, with a possible D match to TRBD1 (5 bases). The CDR3 covers 16 residues. Germline V gene lookup returns CDR1 SGHAT and CDR2 FQDESV (reference sequence). In DNA form, the CDR3 reads TGTGTCAGCAGCCCATTGGGACCGCCGTATAATTCACCCCTCCACTTT. Residues: CVSSPLGPPYNSPLHF.